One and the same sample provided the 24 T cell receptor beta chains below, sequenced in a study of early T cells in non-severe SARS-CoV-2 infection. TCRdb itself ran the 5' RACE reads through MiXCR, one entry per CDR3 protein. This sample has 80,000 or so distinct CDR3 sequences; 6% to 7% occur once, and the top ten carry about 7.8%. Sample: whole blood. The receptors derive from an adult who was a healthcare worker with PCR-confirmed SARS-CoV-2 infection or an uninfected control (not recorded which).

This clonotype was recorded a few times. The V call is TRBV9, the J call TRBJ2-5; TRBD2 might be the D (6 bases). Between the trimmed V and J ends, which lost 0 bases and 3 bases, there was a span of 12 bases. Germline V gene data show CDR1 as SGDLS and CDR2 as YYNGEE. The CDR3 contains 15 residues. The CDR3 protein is CASSVGSGVEETQYF. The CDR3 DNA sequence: TGTGCCAGCAGCGTAGGGTCGGGAGTGGAAGAGACCCAGTACTTC.

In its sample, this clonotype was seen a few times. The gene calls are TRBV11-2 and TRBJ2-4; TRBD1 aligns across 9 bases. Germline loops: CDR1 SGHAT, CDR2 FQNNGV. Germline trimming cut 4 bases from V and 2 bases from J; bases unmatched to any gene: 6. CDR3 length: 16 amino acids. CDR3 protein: CASSYRDRAPKNIQYF. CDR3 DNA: TGTGCCAGCAGCTATCGGGACAGGGCCCCCAAAAACATTCAGTACTTC.

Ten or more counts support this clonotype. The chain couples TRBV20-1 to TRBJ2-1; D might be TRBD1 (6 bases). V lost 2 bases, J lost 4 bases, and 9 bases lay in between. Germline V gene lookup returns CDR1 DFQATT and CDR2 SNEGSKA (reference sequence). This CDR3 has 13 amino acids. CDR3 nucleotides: TGCAGTGCTAGATCGGACAGATACAATGAGCAGTTCTTC. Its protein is CSARSDRYNEQFF.

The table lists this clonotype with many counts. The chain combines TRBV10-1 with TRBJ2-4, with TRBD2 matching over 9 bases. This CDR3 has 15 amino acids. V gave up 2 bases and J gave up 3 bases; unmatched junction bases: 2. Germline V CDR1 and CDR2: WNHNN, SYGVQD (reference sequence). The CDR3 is CASSEAGGGKNIQYF. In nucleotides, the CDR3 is TGCGCCAGCAGTGAGGCGGGGGGGGGCAAAAACATTCAGTACTTC.

In DNA, the CDR3 is TGTGCCAGCAGCCGAGGACGGGGAACTAACTATGGCTACACCTTC. It specifies CASSRGRGTNYGYTF. The gene calls are TRBV3-1 and TRBJ1-2; D gene uncertain. Between the trimmed V and J ends, which lost 4 bases and 0 bases, there was a span of 12 bases. The CDR3 loop spans 15 amino acids. CDR1 and CDR2 (germline): LGHDT, YNNKEL (reference sequence).

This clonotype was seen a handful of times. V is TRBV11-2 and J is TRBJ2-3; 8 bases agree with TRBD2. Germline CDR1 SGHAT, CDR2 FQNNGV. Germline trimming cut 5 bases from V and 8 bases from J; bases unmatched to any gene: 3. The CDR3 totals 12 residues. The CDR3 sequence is CASSPTSGTQYF. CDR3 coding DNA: TGTGCCAGCAGCCCAACTAGCGGTACGCAGTATTTT.

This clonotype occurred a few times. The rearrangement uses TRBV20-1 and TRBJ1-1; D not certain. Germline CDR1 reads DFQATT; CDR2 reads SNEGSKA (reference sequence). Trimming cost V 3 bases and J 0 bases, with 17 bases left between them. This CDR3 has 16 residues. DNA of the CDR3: TGCAGTGCTAGGGGCCGGGAGACTAGATTGAACACTGAAGCTTTCTTT. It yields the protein CSARGRETRLNTEAFF.

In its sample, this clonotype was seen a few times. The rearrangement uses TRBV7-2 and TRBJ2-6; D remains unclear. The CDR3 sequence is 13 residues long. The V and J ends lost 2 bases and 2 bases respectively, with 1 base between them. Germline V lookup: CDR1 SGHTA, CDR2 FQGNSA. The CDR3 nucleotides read TGTGCCAGCAGCTTAACTGGGGCCAACGTCCTGACTTTC. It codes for CASSLTGANVLTF.

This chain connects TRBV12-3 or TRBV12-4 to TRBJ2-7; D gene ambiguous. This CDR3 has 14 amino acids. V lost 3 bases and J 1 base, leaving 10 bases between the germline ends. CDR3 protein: CASSLGIGSYEQYF. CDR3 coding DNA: TGTGCCAGCAGTTTGGGCATCGGATCCTACGAGCAGTACTTC.

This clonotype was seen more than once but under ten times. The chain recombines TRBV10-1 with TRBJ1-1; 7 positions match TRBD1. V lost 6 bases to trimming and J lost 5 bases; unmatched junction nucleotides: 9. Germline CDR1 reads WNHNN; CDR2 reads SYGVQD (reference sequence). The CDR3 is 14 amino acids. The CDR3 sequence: CASSRDSGGTEAFF. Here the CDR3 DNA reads TGCGCCAGCAGCCGGGACAGTGGAGGTACTGAAGCTTTCTTT.

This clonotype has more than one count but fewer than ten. The DNA for the CDR3 is TGTGCCAGCAGCCAGGGAAGGGTAAAGAATTCACCCCTCCACTTT. Amino acids: CASSQGRVKNSPLHF. The chain recombines TRBV14 with TRBJ1-6; D not resolved. In germline, CDR1 is SGHDN, CDR2 FVKESK. V shed 3 bases and J shed 7 bases, with 13 bases lying between them. This CDR3 has 15 residues.

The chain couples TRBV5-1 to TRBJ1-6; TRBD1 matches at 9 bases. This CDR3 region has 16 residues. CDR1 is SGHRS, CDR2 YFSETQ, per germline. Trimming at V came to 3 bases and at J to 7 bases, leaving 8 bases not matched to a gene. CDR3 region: CASSWGPTGGNSPLHF. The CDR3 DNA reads TGCGCCAGCAGCTGGGGACCGACAGGGGGGAATTCACCCCTCCACTTT.

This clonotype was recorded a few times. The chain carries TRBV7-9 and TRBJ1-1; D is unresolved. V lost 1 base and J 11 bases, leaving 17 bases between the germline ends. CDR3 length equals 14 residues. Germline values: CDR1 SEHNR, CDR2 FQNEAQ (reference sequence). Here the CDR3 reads CASSLGIGDNFAFF. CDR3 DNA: TGTGCCAGCAGCTTAGGTATCGGAGATAATTTCGCTTTCTTT.

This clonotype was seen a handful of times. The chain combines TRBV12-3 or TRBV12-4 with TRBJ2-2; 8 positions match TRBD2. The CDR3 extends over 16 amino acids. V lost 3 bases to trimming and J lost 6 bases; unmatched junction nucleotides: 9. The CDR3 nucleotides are TGTGCCAGCAGTTTCCGGGGGGGCAGGGCATCCGGGGAGCTGTTTTTT. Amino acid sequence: CASSFRGGRASGELFF.

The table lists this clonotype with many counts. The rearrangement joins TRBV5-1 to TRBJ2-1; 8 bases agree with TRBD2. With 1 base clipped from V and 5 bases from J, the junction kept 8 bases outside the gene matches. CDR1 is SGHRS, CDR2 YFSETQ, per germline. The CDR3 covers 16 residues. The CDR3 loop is CASSLLAGGHHNEQFF. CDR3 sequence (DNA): TGCGCCAGCAGCTTGCTTGCGGGAGGCCACCACAATGAGCAGTTCTTC.

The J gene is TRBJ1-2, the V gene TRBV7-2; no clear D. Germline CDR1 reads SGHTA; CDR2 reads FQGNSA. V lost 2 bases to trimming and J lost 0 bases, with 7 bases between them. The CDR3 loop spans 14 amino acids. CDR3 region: CASSLSFANYGYTF. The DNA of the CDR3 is TGTGCCAGCAGCTTATCGTTTGCTAACTATGGCTACACCTTC.

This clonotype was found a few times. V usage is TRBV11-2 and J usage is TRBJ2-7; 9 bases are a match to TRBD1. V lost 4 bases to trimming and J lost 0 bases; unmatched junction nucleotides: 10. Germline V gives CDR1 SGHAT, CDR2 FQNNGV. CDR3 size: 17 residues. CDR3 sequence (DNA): TGTGCCAGCAGCTCGACAGGGGGAACCAGGAGCTCCTACGAGCAGTACTTC. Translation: CASSSTGGTRSSYEQYF.

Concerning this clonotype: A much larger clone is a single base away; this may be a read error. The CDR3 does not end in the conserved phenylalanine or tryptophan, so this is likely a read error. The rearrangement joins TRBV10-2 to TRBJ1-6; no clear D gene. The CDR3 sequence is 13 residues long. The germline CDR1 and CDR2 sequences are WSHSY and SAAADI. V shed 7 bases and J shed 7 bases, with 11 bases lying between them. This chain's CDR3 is CASTTQGNSPLHL. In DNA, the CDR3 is TGCGCCAGCACGACCCAAGGGAATTCACCCCTCCACCTT.

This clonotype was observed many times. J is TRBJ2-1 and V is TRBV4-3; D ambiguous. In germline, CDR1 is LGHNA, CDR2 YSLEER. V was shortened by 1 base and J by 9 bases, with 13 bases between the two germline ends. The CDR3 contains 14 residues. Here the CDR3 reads CASSQVDGLAEQFF. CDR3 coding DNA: TGCGCCAGCAGCCAAGTTGACGGGCTTGCTGAGCAGTTCTTC.

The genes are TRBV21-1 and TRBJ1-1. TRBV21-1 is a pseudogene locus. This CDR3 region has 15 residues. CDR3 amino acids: CASSKARGLNTEAFF. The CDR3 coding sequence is TGTGCCAGCAGCAAAGCGAGAGGGCTTAACACTGAAGCTTTCTTT.

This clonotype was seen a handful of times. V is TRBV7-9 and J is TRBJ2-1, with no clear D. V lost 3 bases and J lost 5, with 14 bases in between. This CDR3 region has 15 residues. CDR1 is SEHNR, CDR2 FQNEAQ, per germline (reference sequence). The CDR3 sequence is CASSFTPVDDNEQFF. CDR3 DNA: TGTGCCAGCAGCTTCACCCCCGTCGATGACAATGAGCAGTTCTTC.

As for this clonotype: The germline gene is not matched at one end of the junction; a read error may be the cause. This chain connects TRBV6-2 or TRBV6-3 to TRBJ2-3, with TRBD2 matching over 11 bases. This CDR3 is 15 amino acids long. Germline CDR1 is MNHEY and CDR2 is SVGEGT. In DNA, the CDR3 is TGTGCCAACAGTTGGACTAGCGGGAGCACAGATACGCAGTATTTT. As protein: CANSWTSGSTDTQYF.

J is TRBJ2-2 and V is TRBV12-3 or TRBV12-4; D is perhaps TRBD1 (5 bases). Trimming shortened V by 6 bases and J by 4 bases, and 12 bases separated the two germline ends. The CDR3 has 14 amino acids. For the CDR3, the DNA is TGTGCCAGCAGACCTACAGGATCCACCGGGGAGCTGTTTTTT. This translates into CASRPTGSTGELFF.

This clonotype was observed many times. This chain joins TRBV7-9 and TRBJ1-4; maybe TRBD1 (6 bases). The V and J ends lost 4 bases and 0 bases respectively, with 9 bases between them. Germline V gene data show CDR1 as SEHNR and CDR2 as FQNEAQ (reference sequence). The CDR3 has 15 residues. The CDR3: CASSSGDATNEKLFF. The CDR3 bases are TGTGCCAGCAGCTCAGGGGACGCAACTAATGAAAAACTGTTTTTT.